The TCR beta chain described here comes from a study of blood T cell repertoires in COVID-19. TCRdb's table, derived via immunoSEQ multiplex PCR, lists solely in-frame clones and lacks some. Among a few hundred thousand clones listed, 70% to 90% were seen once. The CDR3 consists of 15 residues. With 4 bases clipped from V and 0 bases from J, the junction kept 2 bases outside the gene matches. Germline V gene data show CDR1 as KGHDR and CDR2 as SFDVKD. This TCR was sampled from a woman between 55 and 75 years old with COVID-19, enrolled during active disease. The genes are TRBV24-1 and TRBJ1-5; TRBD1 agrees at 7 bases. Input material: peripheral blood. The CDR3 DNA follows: TGTGCCACCAGTGACACAGGGGATAGCAATCAGCCCCAGCATTTT. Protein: CATSDTGDSNQPQHF.